The 5 T cell receptor beta chains given below trace back to one sample, sequenced in a study of beta chain features in type 1 diabetes. Points from the study as a whole: In every one of the four CD4+ subsets, TCRB CDR3s were moderately but significantly shorter in Type 1 diabetes patients.

These receptors are not linked to any known antigen. The whole isolated RNA underwent reverse transcription, so sequencing captured expressed TCRB transcripts. Here immunoSEQ multiplex PCR was the method, and the copy in TCRdb shows in-frame clones only, minus some. The repertoire holds hundreds of thousands of clones, roughly an eighth seen once, with less than 0.025% in the top ten. Sequencing was done on a sample of naive CD4+ T cells from blood. All receptors derive from a man aged 18 to 29 with type 1 diabetes.

The chain carries TRBV18 and TRBJ2-2; D is unresolved. The CDR3 runs 14 residues. Trimming took 3 bases from V and 7 from J, leaving 12 bases between them. Germline V gene sequence: CDR1 KGHSH, CDR2 LQKENI. CDR3 in DNA: TGTGCCAGCTCACCGAGGAAGGGCGACGGGGAGCTGTTTTTT. Encoded protein: CASSPRKGDGELFF.

This clone was detected only a few times. The CDR3: CAWSVVGGRGAFF. The CDR3 bases are TGTGCCTGGAGTGTCGTAGGGGGCCGGGGAGCTTTCTTT. The rearrangement uses TRBV30 and TRBJ1-1, with 7 bases identical to TRBD1. V lost 0 bases, J lost 10 bases, and 8 bases stayed unmatched. Germline V gene sequence: CDR1 GTSNPN, CDR2 SVGIG (reference sequence). The CDR3 runs 13 residues.

This clone was seen more than once but under ten times. The rearrangement links TRBV2 to TRBJ1-5, with 7 nucleotides matching TRBD1. Germline CDR1 and CDR2: SNHLY and FYNNEI. The CDR3 length is 15 residues. With 6 bases clipped from V and 3 bases from J, the junction kept 8 bases outside the gene matches. The CDR3 protein is CASRSRQGLNQPQHF. CDR3 DNA sequence: TGTGCCAGCAGGAGTCGACAGGGTCTCAATCAGCCCCAGCATTTT.

J is TRBJ2-3 and V is TRBV7-2; 8 nucleotides align to TRBD1. Trimming at V came to 3 bases and at J to 1 base, leaving 0 bases not matched to a gene. The CDR3 consists of 14 residues. Germline lookup yields CDR1 SGHTA and CDR2 FQGNSA. This CDR3 is CASSLDRGTDTQYF. The DNA for the CDR3 is TGTGCCAGCAGCTTGGACAGGGGCACAGATACGCAGTATTTT.

This clone turned up a few times. V gene TRBV4-1 combines with J gene TRBJ1-3; possible D gene TRBD1, 6 bases. Trimming removed 3 bases at V and 2 bases at J, with 11 bases between. This CDR3 is built from 15 residues. Germline V lookup: CDR1 MGHRA, CDR2 YSYEKL. CDR3 coding DNA: TGCGCCAGCAGCCAGCTAGGACAGACTGGAAACACCATATATTTT. Its protein product is CASSQLGQTGNTIYF.